The entry below gives a single T cell receptor (beta chain) sequence along with its context. The antigen remains unidentified. The entry originates in a study of T cell responses to AZD1222 COVID-19 vaccine. In the study overall: Second doses that came at about 4 or about 12 weeks were put together. Overall study results and limits: Spike as a whole was targeted by vaccine-associated CD4 TCRs, dominant at 160-218 and 743-854. Spike-specific TCR depth and breadth grew after two AZD1222 doses. There were mostly white British donors and more females than males, and clonal diversity was possibly underestimated.

Sequenced by immunoSEQ multiplex PCR; TCRdb stores in-frame clones only, minus some. This table has about 170,000 clones, 75% to 90% appearing once. Trimming cost V 6 bases and J 2 bases, with 29 bases left between them. This CDR3 comprises 20 residues. CDR1 is MNHNY and CDR2 is SVGAGI in the germline V gene (reference sequence). The receptor was derived from an adult in good health. V is TRBV6-6 and J is TRBJ1-3; D possibly corresponds to TRBD1 (5 bases). The specimen comprised peripheral blood, sampled on day 0 of AZD1222 vaccination. The CDR3 region is CASSDSSSIPAGFAGNTIYF. In DNA form, the CDR3 reads TGTGCCAGCAGCGACAGTTCGTCTATCCCGGCAGGGTTCGCTGGAAACACCATATATTTT.